Below, 4 T cell receptor beta chains from the same sample are listed, as sequenced in a study of OX40 agonist ivuxolimab in advanced cancers. Sequenced by immunoSEQ multiplex PCR; TCRdb stores in-frame clones only, minus some. This sample has approximately 77,000 clones, with under 90% found just once. Material: CD4+ or CD8+ T cells sorted from blood, obtained in a trial of the OX40 agonist ivuxolimab. These receptors were obtained from an adult with an advanced solid tumor such as melanoma, head and neck, liver or kidney cancer.

The V and J genes are TRBV13 and TRBJ2-1; 11 bases are a match to TRBD2. V gave up 5 bases and J gave up 4 bases; unmatched junction bases: 7. The CDR3 loop spans 16 amino acids. Germline V gene sequence: CDR1 PRHDT, CDR2 FYEKMQ (reference sequence). The CDR3 nucleotides are TGTGCCAGCAGCATGAGACTAGCGGGGCGGTACAATGAGCAGTTCTTC. Translating gives CASSMRLAGRYNEQFF.

This clone was observed once. The V gene is TRBV6-1, the J gene TRBJ1-2; 11 bases are shared with TRBD1. V lost 3 bases and J lost 8; bases outside the gene matches: 5. This CDR3 has 14 residues. CDR1 MNHNS and CDR2 SASEGT come from the germline V gene. The CDR3 bases are TGTGCCAGCAGTGATACATGGACAGGGGGCGGCTACACCTTC. It codes for CASSDTWTGGGYTF.

In this sample, this clone turned up once. This chain connects TRBV13 to TRBJ1-2; no firm D call. V was cut by 4 bases and J by 0 bases, with 27 bases left in between. The CDR3 covers 20 residues. In germline, CDR1 is PRHDT, CDR2 FYEKMQ (reference sequence). The CDR3 DNA sequence: TGTGCCAGCAGCTCTCTAGGGCGATTTAGGACGGAGAGTTCTAACTATGGCTACACCTTC. Translation gives CASSSLGRFRTESSNYGYTF.

The rearrangement joins TRBV11-2 to TRBJ2-1; 8 bases map to TRBD1. The CDR3 consists of 14 residues. Germline-derived CDR1 and CDR2 are SGHAT and FQNNGV. The trim removed 5 bases at V and 1 base at J, leaving 1 base unmatched. CDR3 nucleotides: TGTGCCAGCAGCCGGGACAGGTCCTACAATGAGCAGTTCTTC. It translates to CASSRDRSYNEQFF.